This passage covers 24 T cell receptor beta chains from one sample sequenced in a study of monozygotic twins with inflammatory bowel disease. TCRdb re-called the 5' RACE reads and shows each CDR3 protein once, DNA omitted. The repertoire table contains approximately 400,000 distinct CDR3 sequences. The sequenced sample was blood. Source of these receptors: a human donor with ulcerative colitis or Crohn's disease, or a healthy co-twin of an affected twin (not recorded which).

The gene calls are TRBV12-3 or TRBV12-4 and TRBJ2-2; TCRdb selects TRBD1, and the lack of DNA leaves this call unchecked. The CDR3 contains 15 residues. CDR3 in amino acids: CASSPGPGVSGELFF.

The V gene is TRBV20-1, the J gene TRBJ2-7; TCRdb proposes TRBD1, but this gene call is untestable without DNA. This CDR3 spans 13 amino acids. Germline values: CDR1 DFQATT, CDR2 SNEGSKA (reference sequence). The CDR3 region is CSGRDRFSYEQYF.

The chain links TRBV28 to TRBJ2-2; as DNA is missing, the TRBD1 call by TCRdb cannot be tested. The CDR3 totals 19 residues. Looked up from germline, CDR1 is MDHEN and CDR2 is SYDVKM. The CDR3 region is CASSPYVGDRGRGTGELFF.

The gene calls are TRBV10-3 and TRBJ2-3; the TRBD2 assignment by TCRdb is unverifiable without DNA. The CDR3 has 14 amino acids. CDR1 and CDR2 (germline): ENHRY, SYGVKD. The CDR3 protein is CAIMPAGGPDTQYF.

This sequence joins TRBV5-1 and TRBJ2-1. This CDR3 is 15 amino acids long. The germline CDR1 and CDR2 sequences are SGHRS and YFSETQ. This CDR3 is CASSLMGGSYNEQFF.

This chain joins TRBV20-1 and TRBJ1-1; the D call of TRBD1 rests on TCRdb alone, since no DNA is present to check it. This CDR3 comprises 14 residues. Germline loops: CDR1 DFQATT, CDR2 SNEGSKA (reference sequence). CDR3 region: CSARTGGWDTEAFF.

This rearrangement joins TRBV6-2 or TRBV6-3 to TRBJ2-7; TCRdb gives TRBD2 as the D gene, but with no DNA this cannot be confirmed. Germline CDR1 is MNHEY and CDR2 is SVGEGT. The CDR3 extends over 14 amino acids. The CDR3 reads CASSYELAAYEQYF.

This chain joins TRBV21-1 and TRBJ2-5; TCRdb designates TRBD2, a call that cannot be tested without DNA. TRBV21-1 is a recognized pseudogene. This CDR3 is built from 18 residues. Here the CDR3 reads CASSKGGASGFYQETQYF.

The chain employs TRBV9 and TRBJ1-2; TCRdb proposes TRBD1, but this gene call is untestable without DNA. The CDR3 runs 15 residues. Germline lookup yields CDR1 SGDLS and CDR2 YYNGEE. CDR3: CASSVGTGGNYGYTF.

The CDR3 loop is CASSELSGASTDTQYF. This chain links TRBV6-1 with TRBJ2-3; TCRdb's D gene call, TRBD2, goes unchecked for lack of DNA. This CDR3 has 16 residues. The germline gives CDR1 MNHNS, CDR2 SASEGT.

The V gene is TRBV4-3, the J gene TRBJ2-7; no DNA is available, so the TRBD2 call from TCRdb remains unchecked. Per germline, CDR1 LGHNA and CDR2 YSLEER. This CDR3 is built from 16 residues. This CDR3 reads CASSQDRVAGVEEQYF.

The chain employs TRBV5-1 and TRBJ1-2. CDR1 SGHRS and CDR2 YFSETQ come from the germline V gene. The CDR3 consists of 12 residues. The CDR3 sequence is CASSPDIDGYTF.

The chain employs TRBV5-6 and TRBJ2-2; checking the TCRdb D call of TRBD1 is not possible without DNA. The CDR3 consists of 17 residues. CDR1 and CDR2 (germline): SGHDT, YYEEEE. The CDR3 is CASSRRQGAPYTGELFF.

The chain carries TRBV18 and TRBJ2-2; the TCRdb call, TRBD2, lacks DNA for checking. Germline V gene lookup returns CDR1 KGHSH and CDR2 LQKENI. The CDR3 is 16 residues long. The CDR3 region is CASSPPGRTNTGELFF. Based on the CDR3 plus reference TRBV18 and TRBJ2-2, the full variable domain is NAGVMQNPRHLVRRRGQEARLRCSPMKGHSHVYWYRQLPEEGLKFMVYLQKENIIDESGMPKERFSAEFPKEGPSILRIQQVVRGDSAAYFCASSPPGRTNTGELFFGEGSRLTVL.

J is TRBJ2-3 and V is TRBV5-1. CDR1 and CDR2 from the germline V gene are SGHRS and YFSETQ. The CDR3 covers 13 residues. CDR3 region: CASSWLTTDTQYF.

The CDR3 sequence is CASSQVSGEAFF. This sequence joins TRBV4-2 and TRBJ1-1; TCRdb indicates TRBD1, and absent DNA this call remains unverified. The CDR3 has 12 amino acids. Germline V gene data show CDR1 as LGHNA and CDR2 as YNFKEQ.

The chain is built from TRBV6-1 and TRBJ2-5; TCRdb lists TRBD2, though no DNA is available to test this call. There are 15 residues in the CDR3. Germline V lookup: CDR1 MNHNS, CDR2 SASEGT. The CDR3 loop reads CASSRLAGGQETQYF.

This chain connects TRBV9 to TRBJ1-1; the D call from TCRdb, TRBD1, cannot be confirmed without DNA. In germline, CDR1 is SGDLS, CDR2 YYNGEE. The CDR3 covers 14 residues. The CDR3 spells CASSPRTGGAEAFF.

The chain combines TRBV7-2 with TRBJ2-7; TCRdb outputs TRBD2, but without DNA this stays unchecked. In germline, CDR1 is SGHTA, CDR2 FQGNSA. The CDR3 loop spans 14 amino acids. CDR3 region: CASSPQRGGYEQYF.

The rearrangement links TRBV29-1 to TRBJ1-2; TCRdb's D call of TRBD1 is untestable without DNA. The V gene's germline CDR1 is SQVTM and CDR2 ANQGSEA. The CDR3 is made up of 14 amino acids. Here the CDR3 reads CSVETGGQGSGYTF.

V usage is TRBV7-7 and J usage is TRBJ2-3. The CDR3 is 14 residues long. CDR1 SSHAT and CDR2 FNYEAQ come from the germline V gene (reference sequence). The CDR3 is CASSFSSGTDTQYF.

The chain combines TRBV3-1 with TRBJ2-3; without DNA, the TCRdb call of TRBD2 cannot be checked. The germline V gene encodes CDR1 LGHDT and CDR2 YNNKEL (reference sequence). CDR3 length: 16 amino acids. The CDR3: CASSQGLAGGPDTQYF.

The J gene is TRBJ2-1, the V gene TRBV15; TCRdb's D call of TRBD2 is untestable without DNA. Germline V CDR1 and CDR2: LNHNV, YYDKDF (reference sequence). The CDR3 runs 15 residues. CDR3 loop: CATRTGLAGVNEQFF.

CDR3 residues: CASSGTGTDYYEQYF. This chain uses TRBV5-5 with TRBJ2-7; TCRdb designates TRBD1, a call that cannot be tested without DNA. Per germline, CDR1 SGHKS and CDR2 YYEKEE (reference sequence). CDR3 length: 15 amino acids.